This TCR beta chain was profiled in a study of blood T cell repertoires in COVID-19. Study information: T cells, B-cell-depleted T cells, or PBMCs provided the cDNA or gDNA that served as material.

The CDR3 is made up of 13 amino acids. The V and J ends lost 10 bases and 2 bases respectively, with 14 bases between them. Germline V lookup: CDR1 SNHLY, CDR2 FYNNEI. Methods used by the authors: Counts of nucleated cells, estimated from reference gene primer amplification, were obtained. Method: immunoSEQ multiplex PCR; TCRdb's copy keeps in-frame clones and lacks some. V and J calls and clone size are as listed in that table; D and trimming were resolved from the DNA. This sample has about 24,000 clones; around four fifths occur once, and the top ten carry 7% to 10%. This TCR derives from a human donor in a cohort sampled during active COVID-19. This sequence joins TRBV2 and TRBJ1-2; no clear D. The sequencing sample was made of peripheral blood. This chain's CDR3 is CAISRASNYGYTF. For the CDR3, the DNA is TGTGCCATATCGAGGGCCTCGAACTATGGCTACACCTTC.